These 30 T cell receptor beta chains were all obtained from the same sample, sequenced in a study of cytomegalovirus exposure and HLA in healthy donors. Primers: 60 Vbeta forward and 13 Jbeta reverse. Clones were read by immunoSEQ multiplex PCR, and TCRdb kept only the in-frame ones, dropping some. The repertoire has approximately 150,000 clones, 60% to 80% of them found once; the top ten carry around 1.5%. Sequencing was carried out using PBMCs. The receptors originated from a female donor in good health and CMV-seronegative.

The V and J genes are TRBV7-2 and TRBJ1-1; the match to TRBD1 covers 11 bases. V lost 0 bases to trimming and J lost 0 bases; unmatched junction nucleotides: 6. Germline CDR1 and CDR2: SGHTA and FQGNSA. The CDR3 is made up of 18 amino acids. The CDR3 nucleotides read TGTGCCAGCAGCTTAGCGGGACAGGGGGTGGTAATGAACACTGAAGCTTTCTTT. This codes for CASSLAGQGVVMNTEAFF.

The count of this clone is one. The chain joins TRBV7-9 to TRBJ1-4; D uncertain. CDR1 and CDR2 (germline): SEHNR, FQNEAQ (reference sequence). Between the trimmed V and J ends, which lost 4 bases and 0 bases, there was a span of 9 bases. The CDR3 covers 15 residues. CDR3 amino acids: CASSWPSPTNEKLFF. CDR3 sequence (DNA): TGTGCCAGCAGCTGGCCGTCCCCAACTAATGAAAAACTGTTTTTT.

The chain recombines TRBV7-2 with TRBJ1-1; tentatively, D is TRBD1 (6 bases). Looked up from germline, CDR1 is SGHTA and CDR2 is FQGNSA. CDR3 length: 12 residues. Deletions cut 4 bases from V and 9 bases from J, with 12 bases between. CDR3 coding DNA: TGTGCCAGCAGCTACCCCGGACAGAAAGCTTTCTTT. Protein: CASSYPGQKAFF.

The V and J genes are TRBV11-1 and TRBJ2-7; 9 bases map to TRBD2. Germline CDR1 SGHAT, CDR2 FQDESV (reference sequence). The V and J ends lost 2 bases and 0 bases, in that order; junction bases with no gene match: 2. CDR3 length: 15 residues. The CDR3 loop is CASSLLREGSYEQYF. CDR3 nucleotide sequence: TGTGCCAGCAGCTTACTGCGGGAGGGCTCCTACGAGCAGTACTTC.

This chain uses TRBV2 with TRBJ1-1, with D perhaps matching TRBD1 (5 bases). This CDR3 comprises 13 residues. Germline lookup yields CDR1 SNHLY and CDR2 FYNNEI. V lost 0 bases to trimming and J lost 7 bases, with 9 bases between them. CDR3: CASSEAPRGEAFF. CDR3 DNA: TGTGCCAGCAGTGAAGCCCCTAGGGGTGAAGCTTTCTTT.

This clone turned up a few times. Other DNA variants within this sample encode the same CDR3. The chain combines TRBV5-4 with TRBJ1-5; D not resolved. The germline gives CDR1 SGHNT, CDR2 YYREEE (reference sequence). The CDR3 is made up of 14 amino acids. The V gene lost 0 bases and the J gene lost 1 base, with 5 bases spanning the gap. Here the CDR3 reads CASSLGGSNQPQHF. CDR3 DNA: TGTGCCAGCAGCTTGGGAGGGAGCAATCAGCCCCAGCATTTT.

The sample holds a few counts of this clone. The chain uses TRBV7-9 and TRBJ1-2; possible D gene TRBD1, 6 bases. Looked up from germline, CDR1 is SEHNR and CDR2 is FQNEAQ (reference sequence). The CDR3 length is 13 residues. Trimming stripped 5 bases from V and 4 bases from J, with 11 bases between. The CDR3 sequence is CASSTGSAYGYTF. The CDR3 DNA sequence: TGTGCCAGCAGCACAGGGTCGGCCTATGGCTACACCTTC.

V usage is TRBV21-1 and J usage is TRBJ1-5; whether TRBD1, the table's D call, matches the DNA was not checked. TRBV21-1 is a pseudogene segment. This CDR3 is 16 amino acids long. The CDR3: CASSKQIGQGDQPQHF. The CDR3 nucleotides read TGTGCCAGCAGCAAACAAATAGGACAGGGAGATCAGCCCCAGCATTTT.

This clone was counted once. V and J are TRBV19 and TRBJ1-5; D is unclear. The CDR3 is made up of 15 amino acids. Germline CDR1 LNHDA, CDR2 SQIVND (reference sequence). V shed 7 bases and J shed 2 bases, with 15 bases lying between them. The CDR3 DNA is TGTGCCAGTATTGCGTTCTCCGGGGGCAATCAGCCCCAGCATTTT. This translates into CASIAFSGGNQPQHF.

The chain couples TRBV28 to TRBJ2-7; D not certain. The V end lost 6 bases, the J end lost 0 bases, and 15 bases lay between the germline ends. The CDR3 runs 15 residues. The germline gives CDR1 MDHEN, CDR2 SYDVKM. The CDR3 is CASRASSSRSYEQYF. In DNA form, the CDR3 reads TGTGCCAGCAGAGCCTCGTCTTCGCGCTCCTACGAGCAGTACTTC.

There are a few counts of this clone. This sequence joins TRBV19 and TRBJ1-1; D is perhaps TRBD1 (6 bases). V lost 8 bases, J lost 4 bases, and 8 bases lay in between. CDR1 LNHDA and CDR2 SQIVND come from the germline V gene (reference sequence). The CDR3 is 11 residues long. The CDR3 is CASPRGTEAFF. The DNA for the CDR3 is TGTGCCAGTCCCAGGGGCACTGAAGCTTTCTTT.

The chain has TRBV27 and TRBJ1-6; 7 bases align to TRBD1. The CDR3 length is 14 residues. CDR1 is MNHEY, CDR2 SMNVEV, per germline (reference sequence). Germline trimming cut 3 bases from V and 7 bases from J; bases unmatched to any gene: 3. The CDR3 protein is CASSFRGRNSPLHF. The CDR3 DNA reads TGTGCCAGCAGTTTCAGGGGGAGGAATTCACCCCTCCACTTT.

The rearrangement joins TRBV7-9 to TRBJ1-4; 11 bases map to TRBD1. Per germline, CDR1 SEHNR and CDR2 FQNEAQ (reference sequence). The V and J ends lost 5 bases and 7 bases, in that order; junction bases with no gene match: 9. The CDR3 extends over 16 amino acids. The chain's CDR3 is CASSTGQGAKSEKLFF. In DNA, the CDR3 is TGTGCCAGCAGCACCGGACAGGGGGCAAAAAGTGAAAAACTGTTTTTT.

This clone showed up just a few times. The chain uses TRBV5-8 and TRBJ2-3; D ambiguous. The V end was cut by 7 bases, the J end by 2 bases, with 8 bases between. CDR3 length: 12 amino acids. Germline V lookup: CDR1 SGHTS, CDR2 YDEGEE. CDR3 sequence: CASRRDTDTQYF. CDR3 in DNA: TGTGCCAGCCGGAGAGACACAGATACGCAGTATTTT.

J is TRBJ2-5 and V is TRBV30; D is perhaps TRBD1 (6 bases). Trimming left V 0 bases short and J 1 base short, with 9 bases between. This CDR3 has 14 amino acids. Germline lookup yields CDR1 GTSNPN and CDR2 SVGIG (reference sequence). The CDR3 here is CAWSVMTGQETQYF. CDR3 in DNA: TGTGCCTGGAGTGTCATGACAGGCCAAGAGACCCAGTACTTC.

In DNA form, the CDR3 reads TGTGCCAGCAGCTCTTCCGGGACAGTAGCGTCGGATGGCTACACCTTC. As protein: CASSSSGTVASDGYTF. The chain joins TRBV7-9 to TRBJ1-2; 7 nucleotides line up with TRBD1. Germline V CDR1 and CDR2: SEHNR, FQNEAQ (reference sequence). V shed 4 bases, J shed 6 bases, and the junction held 14 bases outside the gene matches. This CDR3 comprises 16 residues.

The chain combines TRBV28 with TRBJ2-1, with TRBD2 matching over 8 bases. Germline assignment: CDR1 MDHEN and CDR2 SYDVKM. Losses at the gene ends were 1 base for V and 12 bases for J; bases not matched to a gene: 11. The CDR3 has 15 amino acids. The CDR3 DNA sequence: TGTGCCAGCAGTTTATCCCGGACTAGCTTTGTTGGGCAGTTCTTC. Protein sequence: CASSLSRTSFVGQFF.

The gene calls are TRBV9 and TRBJ2-3; TRBD1 matches 10 bases. This CDR3 has 13 residues. Germline V gives CDR1 SGDLS, CDR2 YYNGEE. V shed 10 bases, J shed 3 bases, and the junction held 5 bases outside the gene matches. The CDR3 here is CAGGDRGTDTQYF. The CDR3 DNA reads TGTGCCGGAGGGGACAGGGGAACAGATACGCAGTATTTT.

The CDR3: CASSAPTVAGGPPYTGELFF. CDR3 DNA sequence: TGTGCCAGCAGCGCCCCAACTGTAGCGGGGGGCCCTCCTTACACCGGGGAGCTGTTTTTT. This rearrangement joins TRBV9 to TRBJ2-2; the match to TRBD2 covers 10 bases. The germline V gene has CDR1 SGDLS and CDR2 YYNGEE. The CDR3 covers 20 residues. V was clipped by 3 bases and J by 3 bases; unmatched bases: 17.

This clone was counted once. The germline gene is not matched at one end of the junction; a read error may be the cause. This chain joins TRBV7-9 and TRBJ1-1; D possibly corresponds to TRBD1 (6 bases). Per germline, CDR1 SEHNR and CDR2 FQNEAQ (reference sequence). The CDR3 contains 16 residues. The chain's CDR3 is CSSSLSGGGWTVKAFF. DNA for the CDR3: TGTTCCAGCAGCTTGTCGGGGGGAGGATGGACAGTCAAAGCTTTCTTT.

V usage is TRBV28 and J usage is TRBJ1-5; tentatively, D is TRBD1 (5 bases). CDR3 length: 16 amino acids. V was pared by 6 bases and J by 5 bases, with 20 bases between. CDR1 MDHEN and CDR2 SYDVKM come from the germline V gene. The CDR3 DNA sequence: TGTGCCAGCAGCTACCCTCTTGGCCAGGGCGATCAGCCCCAGCATTTT. Its protein product is CASSYPLGQGDQPQHF.

The V gene is TRBV6-1, the J gene TRBJ1-3; D is unresolved. The germline V and J ends were trimmed by 7 bases and 0 bases, with 10 bases remaining between them. This CDR3 spans 14 amino acids. The germline CDR1 and CDR2 sequences are MNHNS and SASEGT. The CDR3 protein is CASNPLHSGNTIYF. CDR3 DNA sequence: TGTGCCAGCAATCCACTGCACTCTGGAAACACCATATATTTT.

V and J are TRBV28 and TRBJ2-7; 9 bases agree with TRBD1. The CDR3 is 15 residues long. Germline V gives CDR1 MDHEN, CDR2 SYDVKM. With V trimmed by 4 bases and J by 6 bases, 10 bases remained unmatched. CDR3 loop: CASSSAGQGSGEQYF. DNA of the CDR3: TGTGCCAGCAGTTCCGCCGGACAGGGGTCGGGCGAGCAGTACTTC.

A few counts support this clone. The rearrangement uses TRBV7-9 and TRBJ1-1; D uncertain. CDR1 and CDR2 (germline): SEHNR, FQNEAQ (reference sequence). The CDR3 is made up of 16 amino acids. V lost 3 bases and J 1 base, leaving 15 bases between the germline ends. CDR3 residues: CASSLISGSTNTEAFF. The CDR3 nucleotides are TGTGCCAGCAGCTTGATATCCGGGTCCACGAACACTGAAGCTTTCTTT.

V gene TRBV7-2 combines with J gene TRBJ2-5; D unclear. The DNA matches TRBJ2-7 better at its end, which makes the J call doubtful. The CDR3 has 12 amino acids. Per the germline V gene, CDR1 is SGHTA and CDR2 is FQGNSA. CDR3: CASSLAPYEQYF. CDR3 in DNA: TGTGCCAGCAGCTTAGCTCCCTACGAGCAGTACTTC.

This clone was found once. V usage is TRBV4-1 and J usage is TRBJ2-3, with D possibly being TRBD1 (6 bases). This CDR3 comprises 14 residues. Trimming left V 0 bases short and J 4 bases short, with 8 bases between. Germline V lookup: CDR1 MGHRA, CDR2 YSYEKL. This CDR3 reads CASSQEDRPDTQYF. CDR3 DNA sequence: TGCGCCAGCAGCCAAGAAGACAGGCCAGATACGCAGTATTTT.

The rearrangement joins TRBV7-8 to TRBJ1-3; 8 bases match TRBD1. Per the germline V gene, CDR1 is SGHVS and CDR2 is FQNEAQ. The V segment lost 2 bases and the J segment 0 bases; nucleotides outside the gene matches: 6. The CDR3 has 17 amino acids. The CDR3, as DNA: TGTGCCAGCAGCTTAAGGACAGGGAGTAGCTCTGGAAACACCATATATTTT. As protein: CASSLRTGSSSGNTIYF.

The chain combines TRBV13 with TRBJ1-2; D may be TRBD1 (6 bases). V lost 6 bases, J lost 8 bases, and 22 bases lay in between. The V gene's germline CDR1 is PRHDT and CDR2 FYEKMQ (reference sequence). There are 15 residues in the CDR3. The CDR3 DNA follows: TGTGCCAGCAGAAGCACAGGGCGGGTTTTCGGGGGCTACACCTTC. Residues: CASRSTGRVFGGYTF. The whole variable domain, remainder taken from reference TRBV13 and TRBJ1-2, is AAGVIQSPRHLIKEKRETATLKCYPIPRHDTVYWYQQGPGQDPQFLISFYEKMQSDKGSIPDRFSAQQFSDYHSELNMSSLELGDSALYFCASRSTGRVFGGYTFGSGTRLTVV.

This rearrangement joins TRBV19 to TRBJ2-7, with D unclear. Germline CDR1 reads LNHDA; CDR2 reads SQIVND (reference sequence). The CDR3 is made up of 12 amino acids. The V end lost 10 bases, the J end lost 2 bases, and 12 bases lay between the germline ends. CDR3 sequence (DNA): TGTGCCACCTCAGACACGACCTACGAGCAGTACTTC. It yields the protein CATSDTTYEQYF. Variable domain in full (rest from reference TRBV19 and TRBJ2-7): DGGITQSPKYLFRKEGQNVTLSCEQNLNHDAMYWYRQDPGQGLRLIYYSQIVNDFQKGDIAEGYSVSREKKESFPLTVTSAQKNPTAFYLCATSDTTYEQYFGPGTRLTVT.

V gene TRBV5-4 combines with J gene TRBJ1-2; 9 bases map to TRBD1. This CDR3 comprises 15 residues. V dropped 0 bases and J dropped 6; count of bases not matched to a gene: 6. Per the germline V gene, CDR1 is SGHNT and CDR2 is YYREEE (reference sequence). CDR3 protein: CASSLGDRAGNGYTF. The DNA for the CDR3 is TGTGCCAGCAGCTTGGGGGACAGGGCGGGCAATGGCTACACCTTC.